The source of this T cell receptor beta chain is a study of cytomegalovirus exposure and HLA in healthy donors (dated by TCRdb to about 2017). Context from the whole study: In an earlier analysis of 587 of the donors, 276 Gb of sequence data and 100 million or so unique TCR beta sequences from about 180 million T cells were reported. Class I and class II HLA loci were covered by the typing at four-digit resolution. An early release that covered approximately 600 HLA-typed donors contained approximately 300 gigabases of sequencing data and tens of millions of unique TCR sequences. Across some 400 genotyped donors of the cohort, an average of approximately 240,000 unique TCR beta nucleotide sequences per donor were sequenced, and approximately 19% of those sequences were non-productive. Roughly 5 DR-DQ haplotypes were treated as single units for association and clustering because of strong linkage in the cohort. Rather than drawing on any new phenotypic data, the later analysis identified candidate immune exposures from TCR beta sequences and the way those sequences occurred across donors. A later analysis re-analyzed previously published TCR beta repertoires from 666 donors and added high-resolution HLA genotyping to study TCR occurrence patterns. In a later genetic analysis, genome-wide SNP genotypes for about three fifths of the roughly 670 donors were used, and that subset was treated as a discovery cohort. Donor age, sex, ethnicity and CMV serostatus were compiled alongside the repertoire data. High-throughput TCR immunosequencing, statistical association of individual TCRs with disease status, and machine learning were combined to predict cytomegalovirus infection status. Using immunosequencing, the study profiled T cell repertoires from 550 to 750 subjects and related those repertoires to cytomegalovirus serostatus. Of the roughly 410 genotyped donors, less than 90% were placed in the genetic ancestry cluster associated with self-reported Caucasian donors. Besides the first cohort of roughly 660 subjects, a separate validation cohort made up of about 120 different subjects was used. All discovery cohort repertoires had been generated using a single sequencing platform. The study aimed to test whether cataloging public T cell receptors could reveal signatures of past pathogen exposure. Typing coverage varied by locus: 629-630 donors for A, B, C, DRB1 and DQB1; 522 for DQA1; approximately 610 for DPA1; around 490 for DPB1. In an earlier analysis of more than 550 of the donors, high-throughput TCR beta sequencing was used to judge whether each TCR beta V gene segment behaved as functional or pseudogenic. Summary of the overall study and its limitations: The earlier analysis of about 600 of the donors excluded some 15 rarely observed V segments, including chromosome 9 orphons, because counts were too low. While some public TCRs were present in many individuals, most TCR sequences turned up only very rarely across donors. A further reported finding was that TCR beta sequences accurately predicted the HLA-A and HLA-B alleles for most subjects in the first cohort. Because some donors lacked HLA typing at each locus, the association tests relied only on the typed subset. A later analysis associated some 17,000 TCR beta sequences with specific HLA alleles at a false discovery rate of 0.05. A few of the identified cytomegalovirus-associated TCR beta chains were confirmed in vitro to be specific for cytomegalovirus antigens. V-gene and J-gene trimming of TCR beta chains was associated with a missense DCLRE1C variant in a later genetic analysis, and the association was replicated in an independent cohort. The study gave a list of roughly 150 TCR beta chains associated with cytomegalovirus. In an earlier analysis of 587 of the donors, most TCR beta V segments appeared in productive rearrangements about 87% or about 30% of the time, broadly matching IMGT annotations. The 87-base-pair reads could not distinguish some IMGT-functional V segments, including TRBV6-2 and TRBV6-3, so those segments were excluded. According to a later analysis, TCR association rates differed among HLA loci, with DRB1 alleles showing the most associated TCRs and HLA-C alleles showing the fewest. Most CMV-associated TCR beta chains appeared to be HLA-restricted in a later analysis, and the HLA associations seemed to be driven largely by CMV exposure. Roughly uniform sequencing depth across donors was assumed in presence/absence analyses, although this assumption may not hold. A cluster of highly shared sequence variants was judged likely to be a technical artifact of the sequencing pipeline. Immune exposure information for the cohort was limited to CMV serostatus. Correlated functional status among segregating V segments might reflect linkage disequilibrium, but an unknown experimental factor could not be ruled out. Only TCR beta chains were sequenced in this cohort, and the absence of alpha or paired-chain data limited detectable features. A later genetic analysis reported fewer N-insertions in productive TCRs among donors in an Asian-associated ancestry cluster than the roughly 700-donor mean. The classifier was reported to diagnose cytomegalovirus status with high specificity and sensitivity in both the original cohort and the validation cohort. A later analysis found that HLA-associated TCR beta chains were more clonally expanded and had lower generation probabilities than equally common non-associated chains. Assigning TCR associations to individual alleles was difficult when HLA alleles, especially DR and DQ, strongly co-occurred. According to a later analysis, parvovirus B19, influenza, CMV and Epstein-Barr virus appeared linked to several top co-occurrence clusters. The authors suggested that the approach could potentially be extended to other disease states and immunological phenotypes.

Taken from cysteine to phenylalanine, the CDR3 has 15 residues. Here the CDR3 DNA is all that survives: 45 bases in frame from base 1. CDR1 MNHNS and CDR2 SASEGT were looked up in the germline V gene. Germline trimming amounts to 8 bases on V and 5 bases on J, with 8 as the count of junction bases outside the gene matches. The protocol used for the library was the immunoSEQ multiplex PCR assay. A mixture of 60 forward primers for TCR Vbeta segments and 13 reverse primers for TCR Jbeta segments was used in the multiplex PCR. Amplification of the CDR3 region of rearranged TCR beta genes was performed with a multiplex PCR assay on genomic DNA. On the Illumina HiSeq System, the amplified TCR beta libraries were sequenced as 87-base-pair reads. As for how the authors treated the data: A later analysis counted tens of millions of unique TCR beta chains across the 600 to 850 repertoires, and around 9.9 million of these chains were shared by at least two donors. Raw reads were error-corrected and collapsed into unique sequences by a nearest-neighbor algorithm in which closely related sequences were merged to remove PCR and sequencing errors. To assign V, D and J gene segments, CDR3 sequences were aligned to IMGT reference sequences. For a sequence to be retained, a match of at least six nucleotides was required to both a V gene segment and a J gene segment. A rearrangement was called productive if the CDR3 had no stop codons and remained in frame with V and J, and every other rearrangement was called non-productive. Following IMGT convention, CDR3 was defined as the stretch from the second conserved V-encoded cysteine to the conserved J-encoded phenylalanine. The earlier analysis of a few hundred of the donors excluded any sequence lacking an unambiguous match to a single V gene segment. In an earlier analysis of some 590 of the donors, V segments were called functional above 56.7% productive rearrangements and were called segregating when the between-donor standard deviation exceeded 5%. A statistical classification framework was developed to diagnose cytomegalovirus status using the catalog of TCR beta chain sequences. In a later analysis, TCR nucleotide sequences were compared against IMGT/GENE-DB human TR gene sequences so that V and J genes could be assigned. In a later analysis, CDR3 sequences and most-parsimonious VDJ recombination scenarios were assigned using the TCRdist pipeline. In a later analysis, each TCR beta chain was defined by its CDR3 amino acid sequence together with its V-gene family, and reads lacking a unique V-gene family were excluded. As a way to deal with suspected cross-contamination and a sequencing artifact, a later analysis dropped nearly 600 nucleotide sequences that were highly shared and had low generation probability. A later analysis calculated a clonal expansion index for each public chain from normalized within-repertoire ranks of inferred template counts. In a later analysis, generation probabilities were computed with a VDJ recombination model fitted to out-of-frame rearrangements, and the resulting probabilities were checked against IGoR. A later analysis scored TCR-TCR, TCR-HLA and TCR-CMV co-occurrence with hypergeometric tests, applying a repertoire-size bias correction to TCR pairs. In a later analysis, false discovery rates were estimated by permuting HLA or CMV assignments 20 times. In a later analysis, co-occurring TCRs were grouped using DBSCAN, and TCRdist sequence similarity was added for clustering within HLA-allele-positive subsets. Repertoires with fewer than 30,000 or more than 120,000 public chains, plus five repertoires with anomalous nucleotide sharing, were excluded from co-occurrence clustering. TCRdb carries this immuneACCESS record with in-frame sequences only. Its versions omit some clonotypes, under half of them owing to an unresolved V gene in the studies checked, with the rest unexplained. Clone size and the V and J calls come from that table; the DNA yielded D and trimming. The sample records under 200,000 clones, roughly two thirds of which are singletons. In total, the top ten clones hold around 3% of the sample.

The cohort was made up of 666 healthy bone marrow donors. At the time of sampling, all cohort members were nominally healthy, though unrecorded immune exposures were likely present. The donor tested CMV seropositive and was one of the 289 seropositive cohort members. Every donor gave a peripheral blood sample, and the peripheral blood mononuclear cells from that sample were used for TCR beta sequencing. Genomic DNA extraction from the blood cell samples was performed with the Qiagen DNeasy Blood Extraction Kit. This clone has only one observation. It has no known antigen specificity. Base quality data are lacking; no much larger clone is found one base away.

The TCR sequence derives from a woman in her thirties or forties in good health and CMV-seropositive. Sequencing input: PBMCs. This receptor chain uses TRBV6-1 and TRBJ2-1, with TRBD1 identical over 11 junction bases. The CDR3 here reads CASRAGTGGHNEQFF. The nucleotide sequence reads TGTGCCAGCCGGGCCGGGACAGGGGGTCACAATGAGCAGTTCTTC.